The source of this T cell receptor beta chain is a study of T cells in Graves' hyperthyroidism and ophthalmopathy. Germline CDR1 and CDR2: SGHRS and YFSETQ. The V segment lost 5 bases and the J segment 2 bases; nucleotides outside the gene matches: 2. The CDR3 totals 14 residues. The sample holds many counts of this clonotype. TCR beta CDR3 regions were amplified from RNA. With the HTBI primer set, the TCR CDR3 went through a first round of RT-PCR. TCRdb re-called the multiplex PCR reads through MiXCR, storing one row per CDR3 protein. The data hold about 580,000 distinct CDR3 sequences, with about 15% observed a single time.

The V call is TRBV5-1, the J call TRBJ1-5, with 9 bases fitting TRBD1. The source is a woman in her 30s with Graves' hyperthyroidism that later progressed to Graves' ophthalmopathy. Sequenced: blood. In nucleotides, the CDR3 is TGCGCCAGCAGTTGGACAGGGGGCAATCAGCCCCAGCATTTT. This sequence encodes CASSWTGGNQPQHF.